This T cell receptor (beta chain) was sequenced in a study of T-cell memory formation after mild COVID-19. Whole-study context: Clustering of TCRs was largely donor specific.

TCRdb reprocessed the 5' RACE reads with MiXCR, giving one entry per CDR3 protein. This table has hundreds of thousands of distinct CDR3 sequences, over 25% appearing once. Sequencing was carried out using PBMCs or a T cell subset sorted from them (not recorded which). The source is an adult woman who had mild COVID-19 (a few samples of this study predate the infection). Cell type and time point are not known.

CDR3 coding DNA: TGTGCCAGCAGTGCCGGACCCTTGGGGACCGGGGAGCTGTTTTTT. Its protein product is CASSAGPLGTGELFF. The chain uses TRBV2 and TRBJ2-2; D unclear. This CDR3 spans 15 amino acids. Germline CDR1 and CDR2: SNHLY and FYNNEI. The V gene lost 4 bases and the J gene lost 5 bases, with 14 bases spanning the gap.